The present TCR beta chain was sequenced within a study of T cells after yellow fever vaccination. This clonotype was seen a few times. No antigen is known for it. One entry per CDR3 protein results from TCRdb running MiXCR on the 5' RACE reads. The sample has roughly 160,000 distinct CDR3 sequences, around 8.5% seen once. The CDR3 is 13 residues long. The ends were cut back, 0 bases at V and 7 bases at J, with 11 bases in the middle. Germline V gene lookup returns CDR1 SGHRS and CDR2 YFSETQ. Study-wide results and limits: Most clones from primary vaccination resurfaced after the booster (about 95% CD4, around 91% CD8). Weaker, the secondary response had a peak occurring faster, on day 5 versus 15.

This receptor was obtained from a man aged 18 to 30 who received the YFV17D yellow fever vaccine. The chain carries TRBV5-1 and TRBJ2-7; D possibly corresponds to TRBD1 (5 bases). Sequenced here: CD8+ T cells sorted from PBMCs, sampled 45 days after the yellow fever booster vaccination. Here the CDR3 DNA reads TGCGCCAGCAGCTTGGTGGACACGAAGGAGCAGTACTTC. Translated: CASSLVDTKEQYF.